One T cell receptor (beta chain) is described in this entry. The junction differs from germline at one of its ends, possibly a read error. These data belong to a study of tumor and adjacent non-tumor tissue in lung cancer. Study background: Patients were aged about 30 to 85, 9 to 10 men and 5 women, stage I to III.

RNA was extracted from bulk tissue without any cell sorting. More than 3 cm separated this lung sample from the edge of the tumor. Donors were chemotherapy-naive, newly diagnosed lung cancer surgical patients in China, August–late 2014. A modified ARM-PCR protocol with three rounds of nested PCR amplified TCRbeta. TCRdb independently ran MiXCR on the multiplex PCR reads; one entry per CDR3 protein. The sample lists more than 35,000 distinct CDR3 sequences; 60% to 65% were seen once. This receptor was taken from a middle-aged woman with non-small cell lung cancer. The sample was distant non-tumor lung tissue.

The CDR3 protein is CTPLVQDSTVRF. The CDR3 DNA is TGTACCCCGTTGGTACAGGACAGTACAGTGAGGTTC. The J gene is TRBJ2-7, the V gene TRBV29-1, with a possible D match to TRBD1 (6 bases). The germline V gene encodes CDR1 SQVTM and CDR2 ANQGSEA. The CDR3 has 12 amino acids.